The clone carrying this TCR beta chain was seen many times. The CDR3 is 12 residues long. The V gene's germline CDR1 is LGHDT and CDR2 YNNKEL (reference sequence). V was cut by 4 bases and J by 7 bases, with 11 bases left in between. This entry belongs to a study of blood T cell repertoires in COVID-19. Study-level information: Sources were T cells, B-cell-depleted T cells, or PBMCs; the material itself was cDNA or gDNA.

In the original workflow: Estimated nucleated cell counts came from reference gene primer amplification. Measured with immunoSEQ multiplex PCR; TCRdb has only the in-frame clones, and not every one. That table supplies the V and J calls and clone size; D and trimming were determined from the DNA. The data hold 130,000 to 150,000 clones, with about 84% observed a single time. Sequencing was performed on peripheral blood. This chain uses TRBV3-1 (or the pseudogene TRBV3-2) with TRBJ2-7; D is unresolved. This receptor was obtained from a woman between 50 and 59 years old with acute or convalescent COVID-19. The CDR3 DNA reads TGTGCCAGCAGCCTACATCTGAAGGAGCAGTACTTC. It is translated as CASSLHLKEQYF.